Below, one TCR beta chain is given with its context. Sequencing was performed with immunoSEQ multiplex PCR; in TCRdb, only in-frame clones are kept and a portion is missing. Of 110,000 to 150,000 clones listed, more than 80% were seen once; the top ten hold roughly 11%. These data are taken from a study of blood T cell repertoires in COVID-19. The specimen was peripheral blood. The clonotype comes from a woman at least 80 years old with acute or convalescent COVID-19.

The CDR3 sequence is CASSSSLTSGGHNEQFF. CDR3 sequence (DNA): TGCGCCAGCAGCTCTTCCCTGACTAGCGGGGGGCACAATGAGCAGTTCTTC. The rearrangement links TRBV5-1 to TRBJ2-1, with TRBD2 identical over 13 bases. V lost 3 bases, J lost 5 bases, and 8 bases stayed unmatched. Germline loops: CDR1 SGHRS, CDR2 YFSETQ. This CDR3 contains 17 residues.